The clone carrying this TCR beta chain occurred a few times. Its target is unknown. What was sequenced were expressed TCRB transcripts, since all of the isolated RNA had been reverse transcribed. Repertoires were generated with immunoSEQ multiplex PCR, while TCRdb's copy carries only in-frame clones and drops some. The table records 300,000 to 350,000 clones, about 13% of them present only once. This sample is drawn from a study of beta chain features in type 1 diabetes. Study outcomes and limitations: Type 1 diabetes patients had TCRB CDR3s that were shorter (moderately but significantly so) in all four CD4+ subsets. Within the patient group, naive, central memory and Treg TCRB repertoires appeared more similar to each other than within healthy donors.

The CDR3 sequence is 14 residues long. The junction had 4 bases not matched to a gene; V was cut back by 5 bases and J by 3 bases. Germline loops: CDR1 SEHNR, CDR2 FQNEAQ (reference sequence). Each population that was sorted was more than 95% pure. The genes are TRBV7-9 and TRBJ2-1, with 7 bases fitting TRBD2. This TCR derives from a woman aged 18-35 years with type 1 diabetes. Sequenced: naive CD4+ T cells from blood. The CDR3 sequence: CASSQSSGYNEQFF. The CDR3 DNA reads as TGTGCCAGCAGCCAGTCTAGCGGCTACAATGAGCAGTTCTTC.